This T cell receptor beta chain was documented in a study of a mutant IDH1 vaccine in newly diagnosed glioma (dated by TCRdb to 2020 to 2022). Looking at the study overall: Of the 32 patients who were treated, around 60% were male and about 40% were female, and the mean age was around 43 years. Peripheral blood samples were drawn at six visits, namely V03 (baseline), V05, V07, V10, V12 and V13. For exploratory analyses, about 25 treated patients had longitudinal TCRB deep sequencing done wherever samples were available. Prior to enrollment, standard therapy consisting of radiotherapy alone, temozolomide alone, or radiochemotherapy with temozolomide had been administered to patients, with the combination being received by most patients.

Library creation used the immunoSEQ multiplex PCR assay. The hsTCRB Kit was used according to the manufacturer's protocol to amplify rearranged TCR beta chain sequences. Sequencing of TCRB libraries was carried out on an Illumina MiSeq. The paper's processing steps were these. Demultiplexing, trimming and gene mapping were performed with the kit vendor's proprietary platform. This immuneACCESS table, as held by TCRdb, lists in-frame sequences with V and J called but not all clones. Of the missing ones, under half trace to an unresolved V gene in checked studies; the others have no known cause. V, J and clone size reflect that table, while D and trimming were determined from the DNA. The sample records roughly 25,000 clones, roughly 93% of which are singletons. Together, the top ten hold around 1.2% of the sample. V gives up 10 bases and J gives up 3 bases, and the segment between their germline ends measures 12 bases. The germline V gene (reference sequence) gives CDR1 as SEHNR and CDR2 as FQNEAQ. From cysteine to phenylalanine, the CDR3 is 12 amino acids long. CDR3 DNA only is kept here, 36 bases in frame from base 1.

The paper's findings and limits, for the study overall: No apparent relationship was observed between pseudoprogression and alterations in the top peripheral T cell clonotypes detected by TCRB sequencing. Availability determined which PBMC samples were chosen for TCRB deep sequencing. Vaccine-induced immune responses across multiple MHC alleles were detected in 80% to 95% of patients. The authors stated that sample limitations prevented analyses of patient blood samples from being reproduced.

The meaning of the sample's time point label: baseline, week 1 (first vaccination visit). The treatment or condition label, read with the paper, signifies: pre-vaccination baseline after standard-of-care therapy. Newly diagnosed WHO grade 3 or 4 IDH1-mutant astrocytomas showing loss of nuclear ATRX were present in the donors. The samples were drawn from NOA16, a multicentre, single-arm, open-label phase I trial in Germany that tested a mutant IDH1 peptide vaccine in humans for the first time. Blood drawn at visit V03 was used as the baseline sample for immunogenicity testing. Genomic DNA for TCRB sequencing was isolated from EDTA blood with the DNeasy Blood and Tissue Kit. In regard to this clone: There is no known antigen for this receptor. The record has no base qualities; no much larger clone is one base away.

The receptor chain draws on TRBV7-9 and TRBJ1-1, with the D gene too uncertain to name. This receptor was taken from a man aged 40-49 years with glioma. Source: PBMCs, taken from a glioma patient treated with radiotherapy, temozolomide or both. The CDR3 protein sequence reads: CATRAGDTEAFF. The DNA reads TGTGCCACGCGGGCTGGGGACACTGAAGCTTTCTTT.